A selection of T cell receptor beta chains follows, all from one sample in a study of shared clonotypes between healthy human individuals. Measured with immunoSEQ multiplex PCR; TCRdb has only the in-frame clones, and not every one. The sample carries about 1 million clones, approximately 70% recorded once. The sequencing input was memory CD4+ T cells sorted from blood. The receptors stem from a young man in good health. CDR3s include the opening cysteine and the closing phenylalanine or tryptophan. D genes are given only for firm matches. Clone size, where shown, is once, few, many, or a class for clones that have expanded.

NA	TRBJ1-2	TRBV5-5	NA	TGTGCCAGCAGCAAAACAGGTCCAAGTTACTATGGCTACACCTTC	CASSKTGPSYYGYTF
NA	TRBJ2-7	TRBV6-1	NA	TGTGCCAGCAGTGCCAGGAGGGCCGTAAGAGGGGACGAGCAGTACTTC	CASSARRAVRGDEQYF
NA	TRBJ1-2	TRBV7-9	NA	TGTGCCAGCAGCTTAGTGAGAGGGAAAGGCGTCCCGGGGTACACCTTC	CASSLVRGKGVPGYTF
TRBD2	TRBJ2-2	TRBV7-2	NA	TGTGCCAGCACCCGCGCGGCACTAGCGAGGAACACCGGGGAGCTGTTTTTT	CASTRAALARNTGELFF
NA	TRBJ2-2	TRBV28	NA	TGTGCCAGCAGTTCCGGCAGGGCGAACACCGGGGAGCTGTTTTTT	CASSSGRANTGELFF
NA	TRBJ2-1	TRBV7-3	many	TGTGCCAGCAGCCCCTACCGTATGGGGGCGGGGGTGGCCTACAATGAGCAGTTCTTC	CASSPYRMGAGVAYNEQFF
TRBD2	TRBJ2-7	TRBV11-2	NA	TGTGCCAGCAGCTTAGAACTAGCGGTGTCCTACGAGCAGTACTTC	CASSLELAVSYEQYF
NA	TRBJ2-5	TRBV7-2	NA	TGTGCCAGCAGCTTAGGCGATGGGCAGGAGACCCAGTACTTC	CASSLGDGQETQYF
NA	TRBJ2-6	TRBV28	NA	TGTGCCAGCAGTTTCCCCTCTGGGGCCAACGTCCTGACTTTC	CASSFPSGANVLTF
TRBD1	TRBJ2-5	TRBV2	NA	TGTGCCAGCAGCCGGGACAGGGGATCCGAGACCCAGTACTTC	CASSRDRGSETQYF
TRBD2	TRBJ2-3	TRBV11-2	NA	TGTGCCAGCAGTCGGACTAGCGGGGAGGGTACGCAGTATTTT	CASSRTSGEGTQYF
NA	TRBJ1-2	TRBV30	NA	TGTGCCTGGAGTATTGTGTCCCGCAGCAACTATGGCTACACCTTC	CAWSIVSRSNYGYTF
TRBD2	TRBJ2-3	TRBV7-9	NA	TGTGCCAGCAGCTTACTAGCGGGAGTTCGGCAACGGGCAGATACGCAGTATTTT	CASSLLAGVRQRADTQYF
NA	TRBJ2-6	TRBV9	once	TGTGCCAGCAGCGTAGCTGCGGGGTCTGGGGCCAACGTCCTGACTTTC	CASSVAAGSGANVLTF
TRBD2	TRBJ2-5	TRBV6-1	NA	TGTGCCAGCAGTGAGCACGTGGGGAGGGCGAGGGAGACCCAGTACTTC	CASSEHVGRARETQYF
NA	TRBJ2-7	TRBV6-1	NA	TGTGCCAGCAGGCGGGACTTTCGGAGCTCCTACGAGCAGTACTTC	CASRRDFRSSYEQYF
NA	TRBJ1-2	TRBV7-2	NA	TGTGCCAGCAGCCTCGGACAGTCGAGATATGGCTACACCTTC	CASSLGQSRYGYTF
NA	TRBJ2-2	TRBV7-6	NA	TGTGCCAGCAGCTTAGGGACAGCGAACACCGGGGAGCTGTTTTTT	CASSLGTANTGELFF
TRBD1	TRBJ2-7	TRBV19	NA	TGTGCCAGTAGTAGAGACAGGGGTCTTTCTTTCGCCGAGCAGTACTTC	CASSRDRGLSFAEQYF
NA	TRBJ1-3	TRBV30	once	TGTGCCTGGAGGGCGGGAAACTCTGGAAACACCATATATTTT	CAWRAGNSGNTIYF
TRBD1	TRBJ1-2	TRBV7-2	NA	TGTGCCAGCAGTTTACGACAGGGGGGTGGCTACACCTTC	CASSLRQGGGYTF
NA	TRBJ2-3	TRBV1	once	TGCACCAGCAGCCCCCTAGCGGGAGGGAGCACAGATACGCAGTATTTT	CTSSPLAGGSTDTQYF
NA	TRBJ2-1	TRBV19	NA	TGTGCCAGTAGTATCCCCGGGACCCTACTTAACAATGAGCAGTTCTTC	CASSIPGTLLNNEQFF
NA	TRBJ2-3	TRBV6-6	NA	TGTGCCAGCAACCTAATGAGGGTCTCTAGCACAGATACGCAGTATTTT	CASNLMRVSSTDTQYF
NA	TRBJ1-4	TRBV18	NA	TGTGCCAGCTCACTACAGGGCCCGGGGGAAAAACTGTTTTTT	CASSLQGPGEKLFF
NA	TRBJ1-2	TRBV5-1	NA	TGCGCCAGCAGCCTGGCGGCAGAACAGGGCTATGGCTACACCTTC	CASSLAAEQGYGYTF
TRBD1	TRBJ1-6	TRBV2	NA	TGTGCCAGCACCTTAGGGGGCAGGACAAATTCACCCCTCCACTTT	CASTLGGRTNSPLHF
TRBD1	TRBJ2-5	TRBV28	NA	TGTGCCAGCAGTCCCGGGACAGGAGATCATTGGAACTTC	CASSPGTGDHWNF
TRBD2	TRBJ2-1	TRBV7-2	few	TGTGCCAGCAGCTCCGGGACTAGTTTAGTCCCCTACAATGAGCAGTTCTTC	CASSSGTSLVPYNEQFF
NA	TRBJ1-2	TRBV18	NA	TGTGCCAGCTCACCACCGGAAGGGGGAGGCTACACCTTC	CASSPPEGGGYTF
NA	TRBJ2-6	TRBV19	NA	TGTGCCAGTATCCCGTCCCGGGGGGCCAACGTCCTGACTTTC	CASIPSRGANVLTF
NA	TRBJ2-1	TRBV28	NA	TGTGCCAGCTTACGAACCGGGACCGCAGGTTACAATGAGCAGTTCTTC	CASLRTGTAGYNEQFF
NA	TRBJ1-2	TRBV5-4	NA	TGTGCCAGCAGCTTGGCCGGGACACACTATGGCTACACCTTC	CASSLAGTHYGYTF
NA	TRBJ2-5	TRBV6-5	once	TGTGCCAGCAGTTACTCACCCTCAGGGAGAGAGACCCAGTACTTC	CASSYSPSGRETQYF
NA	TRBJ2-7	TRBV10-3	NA	TGTGCCATCGGGAGCCGGTACGAGCAGTACTTC	CAIGSRYEQYF
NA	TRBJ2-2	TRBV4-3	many	TGCGCCAGCAGCCAAGGGATAGGGCTCACCGGGGAGCTGTTTTTT	CASSQGIGLTGELFF
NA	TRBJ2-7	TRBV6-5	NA	TGTGCCAGCAGTTACGGGGACATCTACGAGCAGTACTTC	CASSYGDIYEQYF
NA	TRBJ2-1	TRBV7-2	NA	TGTGCCAGCAGTTACAACTATGGGACTGGCACGCAGTTCTTC	CASSYNYGTGTQFF
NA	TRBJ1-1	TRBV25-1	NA	TGTGCCAGCAGTGAATCTGGGGTTAGTGAAGCTTTCTTT	CASSESGVSEAFF
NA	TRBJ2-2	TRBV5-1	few	TGCGCCAGCCGCCTCGGCCAGGGGCCCGGGGAGCTGTTTTTT	CASRLGQGPGELFF
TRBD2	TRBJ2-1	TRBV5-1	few	TGCGCCAGCAGCTTGGCTAGCGGGGGCAATGAGCAGTTCTTC	CASSLASGGNEQFF
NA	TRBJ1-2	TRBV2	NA	TGTGCCAGCAGACTCGAGGTGGGTGGCTACACCTTC	CASRLEVGGYTF
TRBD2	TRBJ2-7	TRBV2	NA	TGTGCCACCCAAAGGTCTAGCGGGACCTACGAGCAGTACTTC	CATQRSSGTYEQYF
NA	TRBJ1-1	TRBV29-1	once	TGCAGCGTTGAGGGTAACACTGAAGCTTTCTTT	CSVEGNTEAFF
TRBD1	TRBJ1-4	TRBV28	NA	TGTGCCAGCAGTCCGGGACAGGGGAGGGAAAAACTGTTTTTT	CASSPGQGREKLFF
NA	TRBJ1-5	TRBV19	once	TGTGCCAGTAGCCTCGCAGGGAATCAGCCCCAGCATTTT	CASSLAGNQPQHF
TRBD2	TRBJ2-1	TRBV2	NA	TGTGCCAGCAGTGAAGTGGGTAGCGGGGCCAAGAATGAGCAGTTCTTC	CASSEVGSGAKNEQFF
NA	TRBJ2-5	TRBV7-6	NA	TGTGCCAGCAGCTTACGGGCGGATGGCTTGGGGGAGACCCAGTACTTC	CASSLRADGLGETQYF
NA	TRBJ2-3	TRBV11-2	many	TGTGCCAGCAGCCCAATAGGGGGGGCTAGCGCTATCACAGATACGCAGTATTTT	CASSPIGGASAITDTQYF
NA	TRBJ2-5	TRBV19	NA	TGTGCCAGCGCCGATTGGGAGACCCAGTACTTC	CASADWETQYF
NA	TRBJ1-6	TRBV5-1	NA	TGCGCCAGCAGGGTACAGGATTCACCCCTCCACTTT	CASRVQDSPLHF
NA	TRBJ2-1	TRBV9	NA	TGTGCCAGCAGCCGGCCCGGAGCGGAGGCCTACAATGAGCAGTTCTTC	CASSRPGAEAYNEQFF
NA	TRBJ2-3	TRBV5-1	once	TGCGCCAGCGGACGGGGGCCGGCAGATACGCAGTATTTT	CASGRGPADTQYF